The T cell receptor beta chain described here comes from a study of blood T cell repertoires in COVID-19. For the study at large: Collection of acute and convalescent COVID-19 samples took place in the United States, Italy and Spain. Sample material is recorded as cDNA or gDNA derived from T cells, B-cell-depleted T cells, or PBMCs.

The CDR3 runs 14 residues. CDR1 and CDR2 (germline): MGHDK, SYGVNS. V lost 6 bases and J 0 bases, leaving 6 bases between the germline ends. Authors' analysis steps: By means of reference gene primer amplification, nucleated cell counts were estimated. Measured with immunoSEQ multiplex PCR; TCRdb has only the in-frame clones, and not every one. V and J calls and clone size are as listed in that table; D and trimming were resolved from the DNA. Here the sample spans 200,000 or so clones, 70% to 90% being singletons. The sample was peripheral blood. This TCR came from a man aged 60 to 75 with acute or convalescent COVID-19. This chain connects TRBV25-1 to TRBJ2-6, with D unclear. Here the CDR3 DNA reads TGTGCCAGCAGGAAGAGCTCTGGGGCCAACGTCCTGACTTTC. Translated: CASRKSSGANVLTF.